This TCR beta chain appears in the sequencing data of a study of T cell repertoires in cytomegalovirus infection. About the research overall: In public TCR beta signatures, there were indications of both CMV infection and matching HLA type.

Of note for this clonotype: The antigen is not known.

TCRdb processed the reads anew with MiXCR; each CDR3 protein has one entry. The table has more than 75,000 distinct CDR3 sequences, 25% to 30% seen once. The CDR3 totals 16 residues. The V gene's germline CDR1 is SEHNR and CDR2 FQNEAQ (reference sequence). Trimming cost V 1 base and J 4 bases; bases outside gene matches: 4. General observations from the study: Public TCR beta family frequency separated CMV-and-HLA carriers, including in an independent cohort. In two of eight donors, the top clonotype was HLA-C-restricted CMV-specific.

Sequencing used CD8+ T cells from cultured PBMCs, obtained from culture after CMV antigen stimulation. This TCR was sampled from a human donor in good health (CMV status not recorded). Some clones in this sample may be carry-over from other donors' samples. The chain is built from TRBV7-9 and TRBJ1-6, with 7 bases lining up with TRBD1. CDR3 sequence (DNA): TGTGCCAGCAGCTTAGGGGGACAGCCGTATAATTCACCCCTCCACTTT. This encodes CASSLGGQPYNSPLHF.